This T cell receptor (beta chain) was found in a study of blood T cell repertoires in COVID-19. Study summary: Sites in the United States, Italy and Spain provided acute and convalescent COVID-19 samples. PBMCs, B-cell-depleted T cells, or T cells were the source of the cDNA or gDNA that made up the material.

Methods used by the authors: Reference gene primer amplification yielded estimated nucleated cell counts. The assay was immunoSEQ multiplex PCR, and TCRdb's table has in-frame clones only and misses some. From that table come the V and J calls and clone size; the DNA was used to work out D and trimming. The data contain some 260,000 clones, roughly 88% of them singletons. Input material: peripheral blood. The receptor's source is a woman aged 35 to 49 who had recovered from COVID-19.

CDR3 DNA sequence: TGTGCCAGCAGCTCGGGGGACAGGGGAGGCTATGGCTACACCTTC. Translation gives CASSSGDRGGYGYTF. The rearrangement joins TRBV5-4 to TRBJ1-2, with 10 bases aligning to TRBD1. There are 15 residues in the CDR3. With V trimmed by 3 bases and J by 4 bases, 6 bases remained unmatched. The germline CDR1 and CDR2 sequences are SGHNT and YYREEE (reference sequence).